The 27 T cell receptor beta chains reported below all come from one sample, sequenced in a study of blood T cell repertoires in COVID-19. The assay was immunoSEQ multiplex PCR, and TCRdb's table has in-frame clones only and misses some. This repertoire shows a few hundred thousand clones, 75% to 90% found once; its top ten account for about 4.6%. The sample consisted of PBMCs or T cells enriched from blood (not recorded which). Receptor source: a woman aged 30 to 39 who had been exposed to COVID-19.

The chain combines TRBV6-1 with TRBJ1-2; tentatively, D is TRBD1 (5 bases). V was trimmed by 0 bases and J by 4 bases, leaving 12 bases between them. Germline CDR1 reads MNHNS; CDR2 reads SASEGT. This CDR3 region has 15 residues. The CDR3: CASSEAGGARYGYTF. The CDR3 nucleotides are TGTGCCAGCAGTGAAGCTGGTGGGGCTCGCTATGGCTACACCTTC.

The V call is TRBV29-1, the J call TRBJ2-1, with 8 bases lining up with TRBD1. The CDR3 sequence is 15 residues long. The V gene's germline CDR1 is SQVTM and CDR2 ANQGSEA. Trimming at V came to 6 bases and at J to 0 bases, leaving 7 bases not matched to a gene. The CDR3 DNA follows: TGCAGCGTGAGGAGGGACAGGAGCTCCTACAATGAGCAGTTCTTC. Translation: CSVRRDRSSYNEQFF.

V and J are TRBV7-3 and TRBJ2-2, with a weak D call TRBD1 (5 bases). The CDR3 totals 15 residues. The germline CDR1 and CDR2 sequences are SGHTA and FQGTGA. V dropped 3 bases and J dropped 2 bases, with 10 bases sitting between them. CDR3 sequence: CASSFAQGNTGELFF. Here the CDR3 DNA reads TGTGCCAGCAGCTTTGCGCAGGGTAACACCGGGGAGCTGTTTTTT.

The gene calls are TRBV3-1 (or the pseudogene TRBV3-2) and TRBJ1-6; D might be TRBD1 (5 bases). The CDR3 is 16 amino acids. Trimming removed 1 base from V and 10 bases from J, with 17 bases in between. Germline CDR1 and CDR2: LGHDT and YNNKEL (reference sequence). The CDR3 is CASSQGLGRVGSPLHF. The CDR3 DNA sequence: TGTGCCAGCAGCCAAGGCCTGGGCAGGGTTGGGTCACCCCTCCACTTT.

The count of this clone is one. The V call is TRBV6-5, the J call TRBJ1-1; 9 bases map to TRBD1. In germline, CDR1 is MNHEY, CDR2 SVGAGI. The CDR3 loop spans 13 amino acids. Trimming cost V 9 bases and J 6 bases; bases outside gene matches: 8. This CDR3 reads CARRDRVWAEAFF. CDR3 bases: TGTGCCAGAAGGGACAGGGTTTGGGCTGAAGCTTTCTTT.

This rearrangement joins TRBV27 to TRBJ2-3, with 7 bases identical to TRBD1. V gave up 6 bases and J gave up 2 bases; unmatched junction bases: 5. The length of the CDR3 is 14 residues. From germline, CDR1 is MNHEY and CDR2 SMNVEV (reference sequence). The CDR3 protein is CASRDRTFTDTQYF. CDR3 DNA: TGTGCCAGCAGGGACAGGACCTTCACAGATACGCAGTATTTT.

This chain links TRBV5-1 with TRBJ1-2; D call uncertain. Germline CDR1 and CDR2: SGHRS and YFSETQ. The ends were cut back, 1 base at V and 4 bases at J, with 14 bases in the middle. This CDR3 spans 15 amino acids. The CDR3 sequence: CASSLFSSLGYGYTF. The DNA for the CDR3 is TGCGCCAGCAGCTTGTTTAGCAGCTTGGGCTATGGCTACACCTTC.

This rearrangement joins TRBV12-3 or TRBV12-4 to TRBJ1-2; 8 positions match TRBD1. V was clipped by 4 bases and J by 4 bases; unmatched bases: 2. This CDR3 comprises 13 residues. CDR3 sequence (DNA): TGTGCCAGCAGTTCAGGGGGCGGCTATGGCTACACCTTC. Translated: CASSSGGGYGYTF.

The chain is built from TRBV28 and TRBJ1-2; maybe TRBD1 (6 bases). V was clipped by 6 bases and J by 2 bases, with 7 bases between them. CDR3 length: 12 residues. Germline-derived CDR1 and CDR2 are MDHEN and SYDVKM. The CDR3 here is CASRQGNYGYTF. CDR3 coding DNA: TGTGCCAGCAGACAGGGAAACTATGGCTACACCTTC.

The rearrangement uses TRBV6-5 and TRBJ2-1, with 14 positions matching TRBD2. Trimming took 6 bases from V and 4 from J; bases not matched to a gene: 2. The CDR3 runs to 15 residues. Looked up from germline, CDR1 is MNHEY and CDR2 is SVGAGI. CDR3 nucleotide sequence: TGTGCCAGCAGGACTAGCGGGGGGGAGTACAATGAGCAGTTCTTC. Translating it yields CASRTSGGEYNEQFF.

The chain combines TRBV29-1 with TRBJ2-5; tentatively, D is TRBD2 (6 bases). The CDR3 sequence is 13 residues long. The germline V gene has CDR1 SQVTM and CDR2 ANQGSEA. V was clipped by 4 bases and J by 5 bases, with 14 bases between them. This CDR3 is CSVVWAGLETQYF. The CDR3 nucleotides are TGCAGCGTTGTATGGGCGGGGTTGGAGACCCAGTACTTC.

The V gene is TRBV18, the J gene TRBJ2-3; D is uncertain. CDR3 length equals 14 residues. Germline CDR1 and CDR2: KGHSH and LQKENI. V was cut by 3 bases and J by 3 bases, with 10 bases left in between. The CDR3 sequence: CASSPWQTTDTQYF. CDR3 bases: TGTGCCAGCTCACCTTGGCAGACAACAGATACGCAGTATTTT.

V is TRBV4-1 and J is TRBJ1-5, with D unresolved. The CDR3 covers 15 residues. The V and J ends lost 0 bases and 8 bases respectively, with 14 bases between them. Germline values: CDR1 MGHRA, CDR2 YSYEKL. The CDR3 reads CASSQEERGWEPQHF. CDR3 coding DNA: TGCGCCAGCAGCCAAGAGGAGCGAGGGTGGGAGCCCCAGCATTTT.

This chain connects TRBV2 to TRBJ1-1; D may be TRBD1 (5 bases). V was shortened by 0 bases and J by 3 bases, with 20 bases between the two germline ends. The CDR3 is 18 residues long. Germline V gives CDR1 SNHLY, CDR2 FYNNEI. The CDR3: CASSEAGQGYSGDTEAFF. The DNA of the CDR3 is TGTGCCAGCAGTGAAGCGGGGCAGGGTTATAGTGGGGACACTGAAGCTTTCTTT.

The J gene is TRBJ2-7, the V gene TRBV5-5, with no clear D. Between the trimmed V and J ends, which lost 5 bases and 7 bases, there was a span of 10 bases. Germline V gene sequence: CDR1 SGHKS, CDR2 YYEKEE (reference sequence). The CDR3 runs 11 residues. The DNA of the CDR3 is TGTGCCAGCAGTTTCCTCCGGGAGCAGTACTTC. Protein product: CASSFLREQYF.

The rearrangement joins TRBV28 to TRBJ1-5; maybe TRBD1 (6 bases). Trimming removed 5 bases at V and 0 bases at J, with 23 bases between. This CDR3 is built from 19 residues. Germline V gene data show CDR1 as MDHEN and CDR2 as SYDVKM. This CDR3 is CASSIIQGSLLYSNQPQHF. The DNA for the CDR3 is TGTGCCAGCAGTATAATACAGGGTTCGCTTCTCTATAGCAATCAGCCCCAGCATTTT.

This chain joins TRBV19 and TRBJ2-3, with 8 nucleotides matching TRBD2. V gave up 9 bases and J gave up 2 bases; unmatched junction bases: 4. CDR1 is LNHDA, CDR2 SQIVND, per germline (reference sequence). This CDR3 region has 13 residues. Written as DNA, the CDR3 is TGTGCCAGCCGGGGGGGCCTCACAGATACGCAGTATTTT. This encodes CASRGGLTDTQYF.

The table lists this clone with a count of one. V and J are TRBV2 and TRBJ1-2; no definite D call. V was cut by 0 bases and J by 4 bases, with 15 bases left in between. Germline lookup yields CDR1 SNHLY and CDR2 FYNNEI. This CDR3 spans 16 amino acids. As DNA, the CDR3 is TGTGCCAGCAGTGAAGCGCTTCCCGGACGGGGCTATGGCTACACCTTC. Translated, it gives CASSEALPGRGYGYTF.

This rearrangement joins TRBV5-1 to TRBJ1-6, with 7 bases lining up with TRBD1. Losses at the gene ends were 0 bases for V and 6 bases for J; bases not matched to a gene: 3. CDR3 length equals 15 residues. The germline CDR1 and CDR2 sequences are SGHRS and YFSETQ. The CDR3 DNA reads TGCGCCAGCAGCTTGGGGGACAGACCTAATTCACCCCTCCACTTT. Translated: CASSLGDRPNSPLHF. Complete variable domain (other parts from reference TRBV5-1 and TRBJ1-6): KAGVTQTPRYLIKTRGQQVTLSCSPISGHRSVSWYQQTPGQGLQFLFEYFSETQRNKGNFPGRFSGRQFSNSRSEMNVSTLELGDSALYLCASSLGDRPNSPLHFGNGTRLTVT.

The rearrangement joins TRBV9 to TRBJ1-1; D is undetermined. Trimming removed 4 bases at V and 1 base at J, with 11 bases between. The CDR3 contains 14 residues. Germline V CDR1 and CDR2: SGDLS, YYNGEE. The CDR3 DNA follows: TGTGCCAGCAGCCCAGCGGGAGAGAACACTGAAGCTTTCTTT. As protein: CASSPAGENTEAFF.

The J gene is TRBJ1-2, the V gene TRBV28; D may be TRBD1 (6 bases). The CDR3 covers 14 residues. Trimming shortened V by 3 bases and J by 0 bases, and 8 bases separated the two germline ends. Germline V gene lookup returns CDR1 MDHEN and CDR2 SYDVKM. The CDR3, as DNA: TGTGCCAGCAGTTTTTCAGGGGCTAACTATGGCTACACCTTC. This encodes CASSFSGANYGYTF.

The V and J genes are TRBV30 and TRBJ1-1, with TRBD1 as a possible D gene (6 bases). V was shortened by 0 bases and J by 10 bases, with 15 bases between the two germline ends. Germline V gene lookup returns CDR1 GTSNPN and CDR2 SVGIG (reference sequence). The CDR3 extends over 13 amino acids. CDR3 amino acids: CAWSVGTLNVAFF. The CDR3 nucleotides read TGTGCCTGGAGTGTAGGGACACTAAATGTAGCTTTCTTT.

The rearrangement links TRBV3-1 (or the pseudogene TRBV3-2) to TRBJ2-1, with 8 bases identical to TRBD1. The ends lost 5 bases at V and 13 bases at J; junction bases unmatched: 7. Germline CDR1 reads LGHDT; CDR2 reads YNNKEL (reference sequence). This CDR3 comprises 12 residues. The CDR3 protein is CASSANRGTQFF. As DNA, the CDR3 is TGTGCCAGCAGCGCCAACAGGGGGACCCAGTTCTTC.

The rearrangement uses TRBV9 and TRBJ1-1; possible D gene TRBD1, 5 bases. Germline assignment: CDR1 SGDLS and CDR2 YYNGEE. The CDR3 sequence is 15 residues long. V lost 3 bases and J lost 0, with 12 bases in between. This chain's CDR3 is CASSAQANMNTEAFF. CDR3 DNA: TGTGCCAGCAGCGCACAGGCCAATATGAACACTGAAGCTTTCTTT.

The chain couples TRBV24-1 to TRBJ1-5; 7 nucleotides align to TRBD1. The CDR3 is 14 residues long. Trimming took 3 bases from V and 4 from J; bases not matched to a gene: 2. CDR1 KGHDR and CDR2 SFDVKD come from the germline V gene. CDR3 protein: CATSDGTDNQPQHF. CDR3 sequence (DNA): TGTGCCACCAGTGATGGGACAGATAATCAGCCCCAGCATTTT.

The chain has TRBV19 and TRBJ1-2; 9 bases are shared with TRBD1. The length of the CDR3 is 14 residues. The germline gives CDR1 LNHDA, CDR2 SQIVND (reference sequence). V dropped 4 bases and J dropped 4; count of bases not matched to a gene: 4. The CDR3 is CASSTQGASYGYTF. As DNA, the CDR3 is TGTGCCAGTAGTACACAGGGGGCTAGCTATGGCTACACCTTC.

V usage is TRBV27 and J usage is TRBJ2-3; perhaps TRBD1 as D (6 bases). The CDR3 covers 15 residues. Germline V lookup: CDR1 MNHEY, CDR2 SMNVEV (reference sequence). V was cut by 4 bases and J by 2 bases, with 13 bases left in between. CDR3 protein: CASSYVGAPTDTQYF. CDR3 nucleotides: TGTGCCAGCAGTTACGTGGGGGCCCCCACAGATACGCAGTATTTT.